This T cell receptor (beta chain) comes out of a study of CD8 T cells in ankylosing spondylitis. TCRdb called the 5' RACE reads again in MiXCR, with one record for every CDR3 protein. The sample carries 200,000 or so distinct CDR3 sequences, approximately 18% recorded once. The CDR3 is 15 residues long. Unmatched junction bases numbered 3, after V lost 5 bases and J lost 1 base. Germline CDR1 reads SEHNR; CDR2 reads FQNEAQ (reference sequence). This clonotype was detected ten times or more. Sequencing was carried out using blood, either unsorted or a sorted T cell fraction (not recorded which). The chain joins TRBV7-9 to TRBJ2-5, with TRBD2 matching 11 bases. The sequence was obtained from a male donor under 30 with ankylosing spondylitis or in good health (not recorded which). CDR3 in DNA: TGTGCCAGCAGCCCAGGGACTAGCGGCCAAGAGACCCAGTACTTC. Encoded protein: CASSPGTSGQETQYF. Full variable domain (missing parts from reference TRBV7-9 and TRBJ2-5): DTGVSQNPRHKITKRGQNVTFRCDPISEHNRLYWYRQTLGQGPEFLTYFQNEAQLEKSRLLSDRFSAERPKGSFSTLEIQRTEQGDSAMYLCASSPGTSGQETQYFGPGTRLLVL.